This T cell receptor beta chain was identified in a study of blood T cell repertoires in COVID-19. Study-level background: Nucleic acid was either cDNA or gDNA, and it came from T cells, B-cell-depleted T cells, or PBMCs.

Per the original methods: Using reference gene primer amplification, nucleated cell counts were estimated. Sequencing used immunoSEQ multiplex PCR; TCRdb keeps in-frame clones, though not all of them. V, J and clone size reflect that table, while D and trimming were determined from the DNA. The table records hundreds of thousands of clones, around 85% of them present only once. This CDR3 has 14 amino acids. Trimming removed 6 bases from V and 4 bases from J; junction bases left unmatched: 6. The germline V gene has CDR1 MDHEN and CDR2 SYDVKM. The participants were between roughly 18 and 89 years old and came from fewer than 25 US areas. In assigning cohorts, the study relied on participant-reported clinical history.

Sequencing was carried out using PBMCs or T cells enriched from blood (not recorded which). This chain links TRBV28 with TRBJ2-5; the match to TRBD1 covers 9 bases. This sequence was found in a woman aged 25-40 years who had been exposed to COVID-19. DNA for the CDR3: TGTGCCAGCAGGGGGACAGGGAGGGGAGAGACCCAGTACTTC. This translates into CASRGTGRGETQYF.